This TCR beta chain was retrieved from a study of T-cell reconstitution after alpha-beta-depleted transplantation in children. This clonotype has at least ten counts. The CDR3 spans 14 residues. Trimming shortened V by 4 bases and J by 3 bases, and 9 bases separated the two germline ends. The TCRbeta library incorporated unique molecular identifiers. TCRdb redid the calling of the PCR reads with MiXCR, one entry per CDR3 protein. The table includes 150,000 to 250,000 distinct CDR3 sequences, just over 14% detected once. The TCR was taken from a human donor who donated a stem cell graft to a child with acute lymphoblastic leukemia. The source material was PBMCs from the stem cell graft donor, sampled from the stem cell graft. The chain uses TRBV12-3 or TRBV12-4 and TRBJ2-2; D remains ambiguous. The CDR3 loop reads CASSSPPDTGELFF. CDR3 coding DNA: TGTGCCAGCAGTTCACCACCTGACACCGGGGAGCTGTTTTTT.